The source of this T cell receptor (beta chain) is a study of T cells in localized non-small cell lung cancer. Study-wide points: Uninvolved adjacent lung showed peak T cell clonality, exceeding tumor. Longer overall survival was seen with higher T cell density measured in blood. Adjacent lung had a median 57 of the 100 largest tumor clones. Sequencing involved a lone tumor region, leaving heterogeneity possible.

Turning to this clone: Its antigen remains unknown.

Assay used: immunoSEQ multiplex PCR; TCRdb lists only in-frame clones, some missing. Of under 55,000 clones in the sample, more than 85% were seen once. The CDR3 loop spans 15 amino acids. Trimming took off 4 bases at V and 0 bases at J, with 11 bases between the two ends. CDR1 and CDR2 (germline): SGHRS, YFSETQ. The material was PBMCs, obtained before any cancer treatment. The TCR was taken from a woman aged 35 to 75 with stage II lung adenocarcinoma. The rearrangement joins TRBV5-1 to TRBJ1-3; D is perhaps TRBD1 (5 bases). The CDR3 here is CASSVTGPSGNTIYF. The CDR3 DNA follows: TGCGCCAGCAGCGTTACAGGCCCCTCTGGAAACACCATATATTTT.